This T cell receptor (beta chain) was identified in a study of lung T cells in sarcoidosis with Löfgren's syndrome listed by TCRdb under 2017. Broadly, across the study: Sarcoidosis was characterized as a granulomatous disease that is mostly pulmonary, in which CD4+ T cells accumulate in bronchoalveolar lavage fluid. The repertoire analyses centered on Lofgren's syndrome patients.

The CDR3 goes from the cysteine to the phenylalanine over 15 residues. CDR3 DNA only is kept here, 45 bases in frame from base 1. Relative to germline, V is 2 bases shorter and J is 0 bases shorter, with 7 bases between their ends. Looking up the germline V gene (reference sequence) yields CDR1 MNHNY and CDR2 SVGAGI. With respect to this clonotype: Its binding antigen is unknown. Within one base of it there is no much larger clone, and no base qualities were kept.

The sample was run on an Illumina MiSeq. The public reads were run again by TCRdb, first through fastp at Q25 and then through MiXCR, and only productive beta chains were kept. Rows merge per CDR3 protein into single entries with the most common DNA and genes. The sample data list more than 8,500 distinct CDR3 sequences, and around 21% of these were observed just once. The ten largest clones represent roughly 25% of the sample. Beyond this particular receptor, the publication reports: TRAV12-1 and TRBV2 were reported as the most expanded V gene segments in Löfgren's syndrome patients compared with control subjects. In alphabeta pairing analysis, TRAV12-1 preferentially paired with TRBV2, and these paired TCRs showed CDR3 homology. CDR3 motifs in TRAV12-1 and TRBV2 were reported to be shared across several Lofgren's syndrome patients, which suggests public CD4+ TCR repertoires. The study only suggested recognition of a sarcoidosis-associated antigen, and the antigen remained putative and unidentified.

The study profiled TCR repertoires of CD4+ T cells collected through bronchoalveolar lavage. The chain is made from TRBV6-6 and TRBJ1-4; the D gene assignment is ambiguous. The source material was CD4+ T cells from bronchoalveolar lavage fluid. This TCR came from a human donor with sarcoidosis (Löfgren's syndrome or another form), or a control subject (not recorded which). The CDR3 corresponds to CASSYDTATNEKLFF. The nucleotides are TGTGCCAGCAGTTACGATACAGCAACTAATGAAAAACTGTTTTTT.